This T cell receptor beta chain derives from a study of blood T cells in healthy people across ages. Germline loops: CDR1 DFQATT, CDR2 SNEGSKA (reference sequence). This CDR3 spans 17 amino acids. Combining a sample-barcoded 5' primer with a J-beta primer mix, a second PCR ran for about 6 to 11 cycles. Each cDNA was tagged by a template-switch adaptor containing 12 random nucleotides. MiXCR, applied by TCRdb to the 5' RACE reads, yields one record per CDR3 protein. The table has more than 1.4 million distinct CDR3 sequences, 35% to 45% seen once. What was sequenced was blood. The chain couples TRBV20-1 to TRBJ2-7; TRBD1 aligns across 7 bases. The TCR was taken from a woman aged 18-29 years in good health. For the CDR3, the DNA is TGCAGCGCTGAACAGGACAGGACGGGCCCGGGGCCCTACGAGCAGTACTTC. It encodes CSAEQDRTGPGPYEQYF.